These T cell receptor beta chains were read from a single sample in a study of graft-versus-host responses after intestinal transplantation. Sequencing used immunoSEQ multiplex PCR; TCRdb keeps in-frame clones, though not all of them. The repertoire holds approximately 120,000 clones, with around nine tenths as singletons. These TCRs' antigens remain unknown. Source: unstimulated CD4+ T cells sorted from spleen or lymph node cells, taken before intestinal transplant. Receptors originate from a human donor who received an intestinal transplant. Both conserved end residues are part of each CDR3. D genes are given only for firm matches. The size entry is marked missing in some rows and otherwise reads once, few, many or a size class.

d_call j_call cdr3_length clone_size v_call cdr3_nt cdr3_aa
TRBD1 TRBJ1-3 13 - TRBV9 TGTGCCAGCAGCTCTACAGGGGGGGACACCATATATTTT CASSSTGGDTIYF
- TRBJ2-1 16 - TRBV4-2 TGTGCCAGCAGCCAAGATGTCGGGGTCTCCTACAATGAGCAGTTCTTC CASSQDVGVSYNEQFF
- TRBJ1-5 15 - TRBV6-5 TGTGCCAGCAGAGACCCCAGGGCTGGAAATCAGCCCCAGCATTTT CASRDPRAGNQPQHF
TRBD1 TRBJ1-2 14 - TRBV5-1 TGCGCCAGCAGCGAACCACAGGGGGCGCGGGGCTACACCTTC CASSEPQGARGYTF
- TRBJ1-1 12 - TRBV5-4 TGTGCCACTAATGCCCCGGACACTGAAGCTTTCTTT CATNAPDTEAFF
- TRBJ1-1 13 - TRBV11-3 TGTGCCAGCAGCTTAGCTCGGGACACTGAAGCTTTCTTT CASSLARDTEAFF
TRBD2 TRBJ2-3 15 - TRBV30 TGTGCCTGGAGTCGGATAGCGGGGGGAATTGATACGCAGTATTTT CAWSRIAGGIDTQYF
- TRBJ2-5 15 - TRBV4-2 TGTGCCAGCAGCCCTTCCACGGGACTCCAAGAGACCCAGTACTTC CASSPSTGLQETQYF
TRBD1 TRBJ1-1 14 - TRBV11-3 TGTGCCAGCAGCTTCAGGGGGGCGAACACTGAAGCTTTCTTT CASSFRGANTEAFF
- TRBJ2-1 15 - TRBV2 TGTGCCAGCAGTACACCGGGGGTTGGAAACAATGAGCAGTTCTTC CASSTPGVGNNEQFF
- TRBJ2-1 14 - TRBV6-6 TGTGCCAGCACCTCTAAGGCCCGATCGAGGGAGCAGTTCTTC CASTSKARSREQFF
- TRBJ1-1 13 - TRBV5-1 TGCGCCAGCAGTTCTACACCAGTCACTGAAGCTTTCTTT CASSSTPVTEAFF
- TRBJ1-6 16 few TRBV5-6 TGTGCCAGCAGCCCACTCGCCTGGAACGATAATTCACCCCTCCACTTT CASSPLAWNDNSPLHF
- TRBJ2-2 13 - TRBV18 TGTGCCAGCTCACCACCGTCGTACGGGGAGCTGTTTTTT CASSPPSYGELFF
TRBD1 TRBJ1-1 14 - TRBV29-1 TGCAGCGTTTGGACAGGGACTAGGTACACTGAAGCTTTCTTT CSVWTGTRYTEAFF
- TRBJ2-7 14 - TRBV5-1 TGCGCCAGCAATCTGGACAGTACACACTACGAGCAGTACTTC CASNLDSTHYEQYF
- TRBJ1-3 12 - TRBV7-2 TGTGCCAGCAGCCCAAACAGAAACACCATATATTTT CASSPNRNTIYF
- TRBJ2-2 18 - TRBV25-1 TGTGCCAGCAGCGCAGACCTACCGGGCTCAGTAGGAACCGGGGAGCTGTTTTTT CASSADLPGSVGTGELFF
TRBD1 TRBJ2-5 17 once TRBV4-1 TGCGCCAGCAGCCATCCCCCGGGACAGGGTGTTTTTGAGACCCAGTACTTC CASSHPPGQGVFETQYF
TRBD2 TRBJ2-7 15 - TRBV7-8 TGTGCCAGCAGCCCAATAGCGGGGGGGACCTACGAGCAGTACTTC CASSPIAGGTYEQYF
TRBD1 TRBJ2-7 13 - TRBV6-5 TGTGCCAGCAGCAATAGACAGGGATACGAGCAGTACTTC CASSNRQGYEQYF
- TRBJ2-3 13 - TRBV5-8 TGTGCCAGCAGCTTGGAATCGAAAAATACGCAGTATTTT CASSLESKNTQYF
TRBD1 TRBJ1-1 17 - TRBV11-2 TGTGCCAGCAGCGCGATCTCCGGGACAGTTTTGAACACTGAAGCTTTCTTT CASSAISGTVLNTEAFF
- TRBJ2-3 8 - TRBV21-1 TGTGTCACAGATACGCAGTATTTT CVTDTQYF
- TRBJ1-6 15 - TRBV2 TGTGCCATTTCCGTCTCGGGACCGAGGGATTCACCCCTCCACTTT CAISVSGPRDSPLHF
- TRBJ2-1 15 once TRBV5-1 TGCGCCAGCAGCCCAGACCTAAGCTCCTACAATGAGCAGTTCTTC CASSPDLSSYNEQFF
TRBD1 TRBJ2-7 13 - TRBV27 TGTGCCAGCAGTACCAGGACAGGGTTCGAGCAGTACTTC CASSTRTGFEQYF
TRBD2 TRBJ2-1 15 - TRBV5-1 TGCGCCAGCAGGGCGCGAGCGGGGGGCCCCCTTGAGCAGTTCTTC CASRARAGGPLEQFF
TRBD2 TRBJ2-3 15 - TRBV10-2 TGCGCCAGCAGTGAGTCAGCGGGACTGACAGATACGCAGTATTTT CASSESAGLTDTQYF
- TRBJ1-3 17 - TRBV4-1 TGCGCCAGCAGCCAAGGAAGTCTCCTTTTCTCTGGAAACACCATATATTTT CASSQGSLLFSGNTIYF
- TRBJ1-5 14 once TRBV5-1 TGCGCCAGCAGCTCGACAGGTGGCAATCAGCCCCAGCATTTT CASSSTGGNQPQHF
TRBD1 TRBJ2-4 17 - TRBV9 TGTGCCAGCAGCGTAGGCGGGACAGGGACCCAGCAAAACATTCAGTACTTC CASSVGGTGTQQNIQYF
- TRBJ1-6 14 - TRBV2 TGTGCCAGCAGTGAAGGACAGAGAAATTCACCCCTCCACTTT CASSEGQRNSPLHF
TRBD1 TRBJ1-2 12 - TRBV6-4 TGTGCCAGCAAGGCCCCAGGGGGTGGCTACACCTTC CASKAPGGGYTF
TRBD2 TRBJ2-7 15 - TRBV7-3 TGTGCCAGCAGCTTAAGAGCCGGGGGGAGGAACGAGCAGTACTTC CASSLRAGGRNEQYF
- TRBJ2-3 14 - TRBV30 TGTGCCTGGACTAGATTCGTAGGGGGAGATACGCAGTATTTT CAWTRFVGGDTQYF
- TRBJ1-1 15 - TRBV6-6 TGTGCCAGCAGTTACTCCCGGGGTTTCAACACTGAAGCTTTCTTT CASSYSRGFNTEAFF
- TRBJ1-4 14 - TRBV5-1 TGCGCCAGTCGAGGGGCCTTGGGCAATGAAAAACTGTTTTTT CASRGALGNEKLFF
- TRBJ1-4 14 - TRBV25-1 TGTGCCAGCAGTGAATCCGAGGGTGGCAAAAAACTGTTTTTT CASSESEGGKKLFF
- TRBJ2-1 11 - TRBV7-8 TGTGCCAGCAGCTTAATTAGTGAGCAGTTCTTC CASSLISEQFF
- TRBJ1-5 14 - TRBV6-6 TGTGCCAGCAGTTACTCGGGGGGCAATCAGCCCCAGCATTTT CASSYSGGNQPQHF
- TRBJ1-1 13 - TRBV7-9 TGTGCCAGCAGCCGTACGATGAACACTGAAGCTTTCTTT CASSRTMNTEAFF
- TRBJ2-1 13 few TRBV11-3 TGTGCCAGCAGCTTAGGACTAGAGTATGAGCAGTTCTTC CASSLGLEYEQFF
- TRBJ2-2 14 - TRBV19 TGTGCCAGTAGTACCCGGGACCGCACCGGGGAGCTGTTTTTT CASSTRDRTGELFF
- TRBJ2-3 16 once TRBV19 TGTGCCAGTAGTATAGAAGGCGAGCTTGGCACAGATACGCAGTATTTT CASSIEGELGTDTQYF
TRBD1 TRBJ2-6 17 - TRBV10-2 TGCGCCAGCACCTCGGGACAGGGGAGTTCCGGGGCCAACGTCCTGACTTTC CASTSGQGSSGANVLTF
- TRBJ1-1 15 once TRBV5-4 TGTGCCAGCAGCCTTACGACCGCCCGAGCCACTGAAGCTTTCTTT CASSLTTARATEAFF
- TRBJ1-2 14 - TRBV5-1 TGCGCCAGCAGCTTGGGGGCGACCCACTATGGCTACACCTTC CASSLGATHYGYTF
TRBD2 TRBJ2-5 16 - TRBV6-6 TGTGCCAGCAGTGGGACGGGACTAGCGGGAGAAGAGACCCAGTACTTC CASSGTGLAGEETQYF
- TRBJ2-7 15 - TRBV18 TGTGCCAGCTCACCAGGCGTGGGCGGAGGGTACGAGCAGTACTTC CASSPGVGGGYEQYF
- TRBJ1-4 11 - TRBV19 TGTGCCAGTAGTATGTTTGAAAAACTGTTTTTT CASSMFEKLFF
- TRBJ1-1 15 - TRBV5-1 TGCGCCAGCAGCTTGGCCCCAGCGATGAACACTGAAGCTTTCTTT CASSLAPAMNTEAFF
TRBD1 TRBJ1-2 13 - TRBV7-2 TGTGCCAGCAGCACGGACAGGGATAGTGGCTACACCTTC CASSTDRDSGYTF
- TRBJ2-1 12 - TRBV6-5 TGTGCCAGCAGTGAAGGGTCCAATGAGCAGTTCTTC CASSEGSNEQFF
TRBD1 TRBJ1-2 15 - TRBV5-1 TGCGCCAGCAGCAGGGGGACAGGGGGTAGCAATGGCTACACCTTC CASSRGTGGSNGYTF
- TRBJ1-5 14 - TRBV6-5 TGTGCCAGCAGTGGGGGCCAGGTGGATCAGCCCCAGCATTTT CASSGGQVDQPQHF
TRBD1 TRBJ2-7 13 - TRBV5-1 TGCGCCAGCAGCGGAGGACAGGGCTACGAGCAGTACTTC CASSGGQGYEQYF
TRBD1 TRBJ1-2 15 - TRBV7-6 TGTGCCAGCAGCCCACTACAGGGGTCGAACTATGGCTACACCTTC CASSPLQGSNYGYTF